The 15 T cell receptor beta chains listed next were all sequenced from one sample in a study of blood T cell repertoires in COVID-19. Repertoires were generated with immunoSEQ multiplex PCR, while TCRdb's copy carries only in-frame clones and drops some. The table records over 350,000 clones, approximately 87% of them present only once. Sequencing used PBMCs or T cells enriched from blood (not recorded which). These receptors were obtained from a woman in her forties or fifties who had recovered from COVID-19.

The chain couples TRBV15 to TRBJ2-7, with D maybe TRBD1 (5 bases). The CDR3 runs to 15 residues. Trimming removed 0 bases from V and 0 bases from J, with 9 bases in between. CDR1 and CDR2 (germline): LNHNV, YYDKDF (reference sequence). CDR3 coding DNA: TGTGCCACCAGCAGAGAAAAGGGGTCCTCCTACGAGCAGTACTTC. It codes for CATSREKGSSYEQYF.

The chain is built from TRBV29-1 and TRBJ1-1; D is possibly TRBD1 (5 bases). With 6 bases removed from V and 1 base from J, the gap between germline ends came to 12 bases. CDR3 length: 13 residues. Germline lookup yields CDR1 SQVTM and CDR2 ANQGSEA. As DNA, the CDR3 is TGCAGCGTCGGGGGAGGGACGAACACTGAAGCTTTCTTT. Protein product: CSVGGGTNTEAFF.

The V and J genes are TRBV7-9 and TRBJ2-6, with D maybe TRBD2 (6 bases). Trimming shortened V by 6 bases and J by 2 bases, and 11 bases separated the two germline ends. The length of the CDR3 is 15 residues. CDR1 SEHNR and CDR2 FQNEAQ come from the germline V gene (reference sequence). CDR3 nucleotide sequence: TGTGCCAGCAGTGAGAGGGAGGCTGGGGCCAACGTCCTGACTTTC. It specifies CASSEREAGANVLTF.

The sample holds one count of this clone. The chain joins TRBV12-5 to TRBJ1-4; a weak D match, TRBD1 (6 bases). Germline CDR1 and CDR2: LGHNT and FRNRAP. The CDR3 consists of 13 residues. Trimming removed 3 bases from V and 8 bases from J, with 10 bases in between. The CDR3 protein is CASGFSGTEKLFF. The DNA for the CDR3 is TGTGCTAGTGGTTTCTCAGGGACAGAAAAACTGTTTTTT.

The V gene is TRBV11-1, the J gene TRBJ2-7, with D uncertain. Germline-derived CDR1 and CDR2 are SGHAT and FQDESV (reference sequence). CDR3 length equals 14 residues. V shed 5 bases and J shed 2 bases, with 13 bases lying between them. CDR3 residues: CASSDTTSTYEQYF. The CDR3 DNA follows: TGTGCCAGCAGCGATACTACCTCAACCTACGAGCAGTACTTC.

The chain carries TRBV6-5 and TRBJ2-3; TRBD1 matches 8 bases. V shed 2 bases and J 9 bases; nucleotides not matched to a gene: 10. The germline gives CDR1 MNHEY, CDR2 SVGAGI. The CDR3 contains 15 residues. The CDR3 region has the DNA TGTGCCAGCAGTTACCCGGCAGGGGGCCGATACACGCAGTATTTT. Translation: CASSYPAGGRYTQYF.

This clone was counted between two and nine times. The chain couples TRBV28 to TRBJ2-7; D gene ambiguous. V lost 2 bases and J lost 0, with 8 bases in between. Looked up from germline, CDR1 is MDHEN and CDR2 is SYDVKM. The CDR3 consists of 14 residues. CDR3 sequence (DNA): TGTGCCAGCAGTTTAACTGCTACCTCCTACGAGCAGTACTTC. Protein product: CASSLTATSYEQYF.

V is TRBV4-3 and J is TRBJ1-5, with TRBD1 identical over 8 bases. Germline CDR1 is LGHNA and CDR2 is YSLEER. The trim removed 0 bases at V and 9 bases at J, leaving 13 bases unmatched. The CDR3 covers 17 residues. CDR3 sequence: CASSQEGARTGRRPQHF. The CDR3 nucleotides read TGCGCCAGCAGCCAAGAGGGGGCGCGGACAGGGAGACGGCCCCAGCATTTT.

This chain joins TRBV27 and TRBJ2-7; a possible D gene is TRBD1 (6 bases). Looked up from germline, CDR1 is MNHEY and CDR2 is SMNVEV (reference sequence). V was shortened by 2 bases and J by 0 bases, with 11 bases between the two germline ends. The CDR3 has 15 residues. Here the CDR3 DNA reads TGTGCCAGCAGTTTAAGGGAAGGGGGCTCCTACGAGCAGTACTTC. It translates to CASSLREGGSYEQYF.

The chain is built from TRBV2 and TRBJ2-2, with TRBD2 identical over 14 bases. The J segment lost 5 bases and the V segment lost 5 bases, leaving 7 bases of the junction unmatched. The CDR3 totals 17 residues. Germline V lookup: CDR1 SNHLY, CDR2 FYNNEI. The chain's CDR3 is CASSRRLAGGRTGELFF. The CDR3 nucleotides read TGTGCCAGCAGTAGGAGACTAGCGGGGGGGCGGACCGGGGAGCTGTTTTTT. Full variable domain (rest looked up from reference TRBV2 and TRBJ2-2): EPEVTQTPSHQVTQMGQEVILRCVPISNHLYFYWYRQILGQKVEFLVSFYNNEISEKSEIFDDQFSVERPDGSNFTLKIRSTKLEDSAMYFCASSRRLAGGRTGELFFGEGSRLTVL.

This chain joins TRBV6-5 and TRBJ1-1; no reliable D call. The V gene's germline CDR1 is MNHEY and CDR2 SVGAGI. Trimming left V 2 bases short and J 11 bases short, with 15 bases between. CDR3 size: 13 residues. CDR3 sequence: CASSYSPIFWAFF. The CDR3 bases are TGTGCCAGCAGTTACAGTCCTATCTTCTGGGCTTTCTTT.

V usage is TRBV27 and J usage is TRBJ2-5, with 11 positions matching TRBD1. This CDR3 spans 14 amino acids. V lost 8 bases and J lost 4; bases outside the gene matches: 6. Germline values: CDR1 MNHEY, CDR2 SMNVEV (reference sequence). DNA of the CDR3: TGTGCCAGCGGGGGGGGACAGGGGGGAGAGACCCAGTACTTC. Protein: CASGGGQGGETQYF.

The chain combines TRBV4-3 with TRBJ2-3; possible D gene TRBD1, 6 bases. Germline-derived CDR1 and CDR2 are LGHNA and YSLEER. The CDR3 loop spans 16 amino acids. V shed 4 bases and J shed 1 base, with 15 bases lying between them. CDR3 amino acids: CASSPTGWGGTDTQYF. Written as DNA, the CDR3 is TGCGCCAGCAGCCCGACAGGTTGGGGTGGCACAGATACGCAGTATTTT.

The genes are TRBV25-1 and TRBJ1-5, with TRBD1 matching over 7 bases. The CDR3 covers 14 residues. V lost 5 bases to trimming and J lost 0 bases; unmatched junction nucleotides: 1. Germline loops: CDR1 MGHDK, CDR2 SYGVNS. The CDR3 sequence is CASSQGGSNQPQHF. Here the CDR3 DNA reads TGTGCCAGCAGTCAGGGGGGTAGCAATCAGCCCCAGCATTTT.

This chain links TRBV18 with TRBJ1-5; 11 positions agree with TRBD1. V was pared by 2 bases and J by 6 bases, with 12 bases of the junction left unmatched. Germline CDR1 and CDR2: KGHSH and LQKENI. The length of the CDR3 is 18 residues. CDR3 nucleotides: TGTGCCAGCTCACCATTGGACAGGGGGCGTCTTTTAGGTCAGCCCCAGCATTTT. Translating it yields CASSPLDRGRLLGQPQHF.